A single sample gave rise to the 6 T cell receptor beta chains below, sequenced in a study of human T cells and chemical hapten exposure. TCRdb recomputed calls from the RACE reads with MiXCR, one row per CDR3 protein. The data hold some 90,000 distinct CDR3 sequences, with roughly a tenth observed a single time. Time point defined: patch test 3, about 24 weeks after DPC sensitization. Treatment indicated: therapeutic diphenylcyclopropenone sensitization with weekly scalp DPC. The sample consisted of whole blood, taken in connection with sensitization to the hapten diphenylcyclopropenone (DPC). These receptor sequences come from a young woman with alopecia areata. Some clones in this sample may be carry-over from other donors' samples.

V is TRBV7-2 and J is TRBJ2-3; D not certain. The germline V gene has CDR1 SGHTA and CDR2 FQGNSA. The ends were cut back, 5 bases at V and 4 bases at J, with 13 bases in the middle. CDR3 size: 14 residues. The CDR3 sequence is CASSPWGGADTQYF. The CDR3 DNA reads TGTGCCAGCAGCCCATGGGGTGGGGCAGATACGCAGTATTTT.

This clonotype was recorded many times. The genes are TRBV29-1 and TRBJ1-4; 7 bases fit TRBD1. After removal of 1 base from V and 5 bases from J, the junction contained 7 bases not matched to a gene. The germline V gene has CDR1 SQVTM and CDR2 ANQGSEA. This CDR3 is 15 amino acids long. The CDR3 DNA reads TGCAGCGTTGAAGTTGGCGGGACAGCGAATGAAAAACTGTTTTTT. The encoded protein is CSVEVGGTANEKLFF.

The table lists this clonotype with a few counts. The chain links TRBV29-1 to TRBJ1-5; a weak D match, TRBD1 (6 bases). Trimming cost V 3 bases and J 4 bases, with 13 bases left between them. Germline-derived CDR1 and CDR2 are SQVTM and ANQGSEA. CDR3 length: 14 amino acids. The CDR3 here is CSVDFGGANQPQHF. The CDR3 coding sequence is TGCAGCGTTGATTTCGGGGGGGCGAATCAGCCCCAGCATTTT.

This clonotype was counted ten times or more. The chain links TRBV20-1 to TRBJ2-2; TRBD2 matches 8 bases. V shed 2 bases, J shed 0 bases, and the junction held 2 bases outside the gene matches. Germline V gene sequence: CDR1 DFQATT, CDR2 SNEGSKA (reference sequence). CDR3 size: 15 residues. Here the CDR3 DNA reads TGCAGTGCTAGACGAGCGGGAGCGAACACCGGGGAGCTGTTTTTT. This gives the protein CSARRAGANTGELFF.

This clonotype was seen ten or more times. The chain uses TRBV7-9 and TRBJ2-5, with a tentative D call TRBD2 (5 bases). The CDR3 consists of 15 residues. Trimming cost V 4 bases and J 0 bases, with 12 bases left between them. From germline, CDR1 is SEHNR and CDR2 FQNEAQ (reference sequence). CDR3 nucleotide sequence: TGTGCCAGCAGCTCCGGGGTGAAGTACCAAGAGACCCAGTACTTC. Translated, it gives CASSSGVKYQETQYF.

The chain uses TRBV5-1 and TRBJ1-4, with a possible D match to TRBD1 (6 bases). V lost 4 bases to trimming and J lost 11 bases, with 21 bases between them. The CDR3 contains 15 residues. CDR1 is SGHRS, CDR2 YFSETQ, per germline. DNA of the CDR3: TGCGCCAGCAGCACCGACGCAGGGGAGTGGAAGAAACTGTTTTTT. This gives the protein CASSTDAGEWKKLFF. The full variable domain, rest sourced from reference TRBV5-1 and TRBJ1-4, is KAGVTQTPRYLIKTRGQQVTLSCSPISGHRSVSWYQQTPGQGLQFLFEYFSETQRNKGNFPGRFSGRQFSNSRSEMNVSTLELGDSALYLCASSTDAGEWKKLFFGSGTQLSVL.